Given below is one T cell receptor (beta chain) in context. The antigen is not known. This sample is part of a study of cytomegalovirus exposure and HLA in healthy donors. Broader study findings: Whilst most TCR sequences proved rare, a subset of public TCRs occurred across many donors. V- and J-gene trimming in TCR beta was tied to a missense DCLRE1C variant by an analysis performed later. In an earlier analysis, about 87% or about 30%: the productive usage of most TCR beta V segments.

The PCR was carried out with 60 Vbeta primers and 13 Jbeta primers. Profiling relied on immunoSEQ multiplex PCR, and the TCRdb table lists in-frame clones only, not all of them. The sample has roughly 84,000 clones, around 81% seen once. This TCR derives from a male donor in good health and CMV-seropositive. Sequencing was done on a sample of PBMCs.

The CDR3 DNA reads TGCGCCAGCAGCTTACAGGGGAACGGGGAGCTGTTTTTT. Amino acids: CASSLQGNGELFF. The chain joins TRBV5-1 to TRBJ2-2; 7 nucleotides align to TRBD1. From germline, CDR1 is SGHRS and CDR2 YFSETQ. CDR3 length equals 13 residues. Germline trimming cut 2 bases from V and 7 bases from J; bases unmatched to any gene: 2.